One and the same sample provided the 17 T cell receptor beta chains below, sequenced in a study of blood T cell repertoires in COVID-19. Sequencing used immunoSEQ multiplex PCR; TCRdb keeps in-frame clones, though not all of them. The sample includes some 200,000 clones, approximately 79% seen only once; the top ten take about an eighth. Material for sequencing was peripheral blood. These receptors all come from a man aged 25-45 years with active or convalescent COVID-19.

A single count supports this clone. This chain uses TRBV5-6 with TRBJ2-5; D possibly corresponds to TRBD1 (6 bases). Trimming shortened V by 4 bases and J by 2 bases, and 12 bases separated the two germline ends. The germline gives CDR1 SGHDT, CDR2 YYEEEE. CDR3 length: 14 amino acids. CDR3 bases: TGTGCCAGCAGCCCGCCCGACAGGCAAGAGACCCAGTACTTC. It codes for CASSPPDRQETQYF. Together with reference TRBV5-6 and TRBJ2-5, the CDR3 gives the full variable domain: DAGVTQSPTHLIKTRGQQVTLRCSPKSGHDTVSWYQQALGQGPQFIFQYYEEEERQRGNFPDRFSGHQFPNYSSELNVNALLLGDSALYLCASSPPDRQETQYFGPGTRLLVL.

V is TRBV13 and J is TRBJ2-1, with 8 nucleotides matching TRBD2. The CDR3 has 16 residues. Per germline, CDR1 PRHDT and CDR2 FYEKMQ (reference sequence). V lost 0 bases to trimming and J lost 2 bases; unmatched junction nucleotides: 3. The CDR3 spells CASSLGSSGAYNEQFF. The CDR3 nucleotides are TGTGCCAGCAGCTTAGGTAGTAGCGGGGCCTACAATGAGCAGTTCTTC. The whole variable domain, remainder taken from reference TRBV13 and TRBJ2-1, is AAGVIQSPRHLIKEKRETATLKCYPIPRHDTVYWYQQGPGQDPQFLISFYEKMQSDKGSIPDRFSAQQFSDYHSELNMSSLELGDSALYFCASSLGSSGAYNEQFFGPGTRLTVL.

The CDR3 loop is CAWTRLAGVQETQYF. The CDR3 DNA is TGTGCCTGGACCAGGCTAGCGGGGGTCCAAGAGACCCAGTACTTC. This chain uses TRBV30 with TRBJ2-5; 10 nucleotides agree with TRBD2. Germline V gene sequence: CDR1 GTSNPN, CDR2 SVGIG (reference sequence). The CDR3 contains 15 residues. J gave up 1 base and V 4 bases, and 6 bases lay outside the gene matches.

The chain carries TRBV6-1 and TRBJ1-6, with TRBD1 identical over 7 bases. This CDR3 comprises 19 residues. The V gene end was trimmed by 0 bases and the J gene end by 9 bases; junction bases not matched to a gene: 17. The germline V gene encodes CDR1 MNHNS and CDR2 SASEGT. This CDR3 is CASSEAGARQGRVRSPLHF. The CDR3, as DNA: TGTGCCAGCAGTGAAGCCGGAGCTCGACAGGGAAGAGTCCGTTCACCCCTCCACTTT.

The chain carries TRBV7-9 and TRBJ1-1, with a tentative D call TRBD1 (5 bases). From germline, CDR1 is SEHNR and CDR2 FQNEAQ (reference sequence). With 0 bases removed from V and 3 bases from J, the gap between germline ends came to 11 bases. The length of the CDR3 is 15 residues. Written as DNA, the CDR3 is TGTGCCAGCAGCTTAGCGACCGGGGGGGACACTGAAGCTTTCTTT. It yields the protein CASSLATGGDTEAFF.

This chain uses TRBV7-3 with TRBJ2-2; a weak D match, TRBD2 (6 bases). Germline V CDR1 and CDR2: SGHTA, FQGTGA. Trimming stripped 2 bases from V and 6 bases from J, with 16 bases between. CDR3 length equals 16 residues. The CDR3 nucleotides are TGTGCCAGCAGCTTATCCAGTGGGGGACTTTCCGGGGAGCTGTTTTTT. Its translation is CASSLSSGGLSGELFF.

CDR3 in amino acids: CASSLSGTGSSGNTIYF. The CDR3 nucleotides read TGTGCCAGCAGCTTATCCGGGACAGGGAGTAGCGGAAACACCATATATTTT. The chain has TRBV11-2 and TRBJ1-3, with 9 bases that match TRBD1. The CDR3 consists of 17 residues. Per the germline V gene, CDR1 is SGHAT and CDR2 is FQNNGV. The trim removed 2 bases at V and 4 bases at J, leaving 9 bases unmatched.

This clone occurred a few times. The rearrangement joins TRBV3-1 (or the pseudogene TRBV3-2) to TRBJ1-2, with D maybe TRBD1 (6 bases). The germline V gene has CDR1 LGHDT and CDR2 YNNKEL (reference sequence). Deletions cut 0 bases from V and 8 bases from J, with 16 bases between. The CDR3 consists of 15 residues. The CDR3 coding sequence is TGTGCCAGCAGCCAAGACGAACAGGGAATGGAGGGCTACACCTTC. The encoded protein is CASSQDEQGMEGYTF.

The chain combines TRBV2 with TRBJ1-1; no reliable D call. Trimming removed 6 bases from V and 5 bases from J, with 16 bases in between. Germline CDR1 is SNHLY and CDR2 is FYNNEI. CDR3 length equals 14 residues. The CDR3 DNA sequence: TGTGCCAGCAGGGCGGGCAGCTTAACGACTGAAGCTTTCTTT. It encodes CASRAGSLTTEAFF.

This clone came up once. The V gene is TRBV6-2 or TRBV6-3, the J gene TRBJ2-5; 7 bases are a match to TRBD2. V lost 6 bases to trimming and J lost 6 bases; unmatched junction nucleotides: 13. Germline-derived CDR1 and CDR2 are MNHEY and SVGEGT. The CDR3 has 15 residues. CDR3 region: CASSRRDWGGQTQYF. The CDR3 coding sequence is TGTGCCAGCAGCCGCCGGGACTGGGGAGGGCAGACCCAGTACTTC.

The chain uses TRBV18 and TRBJ1-1; 9 bases are a match to TRBD1. Germline V gene sequence: CDR1 KGHSH, CDR2 LQKENI. The length of the CDR3 is 15 residues. Trimming removed 3 bases from V and 5 bases from J; junction bases left unmatched: 7. The chain's CDR3 is CASSPGTGKRTEAFF. For the CDR3, the DNA is TGTGCCAGCTCACCGGGGACAGGGAAGAGGACTGAAGCTTTCTTT.

Note on this clone: A read error may produce the germline difference seen at one junction end. This chain links TRBV6-5 with TRBJ2-7; TRBD1 agrees at 9 bases. From germline, CDR1 is MNHEY and CDR2 SVGAGI. The CDR3 length is 13 residues. The CDR3 spells CVSEQGAGYEQYF. Here the CDR3 DNA reads TGTGTCAGCGAACAGGGGGCAGGCTACGAGCAGTACTTC.

The CDR3 coding sequence is TGTGCCAGCAGTCGGTCGATCGGAGCGAATGAGCAGTTCTTC. It yields the protein CASSRSIGANEQFF. The rearrangement joins TRBV27 to TRBJ2-1; D unclear. Germline V CDR1 and CDR2: MNHEY, SMNVEV (reference sequence). Trimming removed 5 bases at V and 7 bases at J, with 15 bases between. The CDR3 has 14 residues.

The V gene is TRBV10-2, the J gene TRBJ2-7; TRBD1 aligns across 12 bases. Trimming at V came to 6 bases and at J to 3 bases, leaving 6 bases not matched to a gene. CDR1 and CDR2 from the germline V gene are WSHSY and SAAADI. This CDR3 spans 15 amino acids. The CDR3 spells CASRGGQGAIYEQYV. The CDR3 DNA is TGCGCCAGCAGGGGGGGACAGGGGGCAATCTACGAGCAGTACGTC.

V and J are TRBV5-1 and TRBJ1-2, with D perhaps TRBD1 (5 bases). V was clipped by 4 bases and J by 8 bases, with 18 bases between them. The CDR3 is 14 amino acids. The germline CDR1 and CDR2 sequences are SGHRS and YFSETQ. Written as DNA, the CDR3 is TGCGCCAGCAGCCTAAAAGGGGTGGCGGAGGGCTACACCTTC. It specifies CASSLKGVAEGYTF.

This chain links TRBV9 with TRBJ2-1, with TRBD2 matching over 10 bases. The CDR3 length is 18 residues. V dropped 0 bases and J dropped 7; count of bases not matched to a gene: 13. Germline values: CDR1 SGDLS, CDR2 YYNGEE. Written as DNA, the CDR3 is TGTGCCAGCAGCGTAGAGAGGCGAGCGGGAGGGCCAATGAATGAGCAGTTCTTC. Protein sequence: CASSVERRAGGPMNEQFF.

CDR3 residues: CSVRENDGYTF. Written as DNA, the CDR3 is TGCAGCGTTAGGGAGAATGACGGCTACACCTTC. V usage is TRBV29-1 and J usage is TRBJ1-2, with no clear D. The CDR3 runs to 11 residues. The V end was cut by 5 bases, the J end by 8 bases, with 12 bases between. Germline V lookup: CDR1 SQVTM, CDR2 ANQGSEA. The variable domain in full, with the rest retrieved from reference TRBV29-1 and TRBJ1-2, is SAVISQKPSRDICQRGTSLTIQCQVDSQVTMMFWYRQQPGQSLTLIATANQGSEATYESGFVIDKFPISRPNLTFSTLTVSNMSPEDSSIYLCSVRENDGYTFGSGTRLTVV.